This T cell receptor beta chain was observed in a study of vaccination and CD4 T cells after COVID-19. Sequencing of the DNA from cultured CD4+ T cells was carried out with the Oncomine TCR Beta short-read assay. TCRdb fed the PCR reads into MiXCR, producing one record per CDR3 protein. The table has fewer than 20,000 distinct CDR3 sequences, roughly 50% seen once. Note on this clonotype: No antigen is known for it.

The treatment denotes: 10-day PBMC culture with coronavirus spike peptide pools or control peptides (ViraFEST assay). The ViraFEST method relied on peptide pools to expand antigen-specific T cells, followed by TCR sequencing. The input for sequencing was CD4+ T cells from blood, cultured in vitro, taken before SARS-CoV-2 vaccination. The source is a human donor who had recovered from COVID-19.

CDR3 DNA: TGCAGTGCTAACGTGTACAATGAGCAGTTCTTC. It translates to CSANVYNEQFF. The V gene is TRBV20-1, the J gene TRBJ2-1; D is unresolved. Germline CDR1 DFQATT, CDR2 SNEGSKA (reference sequence). CDR3 length: 11 amino acids. The ends were cut back, 4 bases at V and 4 bases at J, with 5 bases in the middle.